Below, 13 T cell receptor beta chains from the same sample are listed, as sequenced in a study of cytomegalovirus exposure and HLA in healthy donors. Primers: 60 Vbeta forward and 13 Jbeta reverse. Here immunoSEQ multiplex PCR was the method, and the copy in TCRdb shows in-frame clones only, minus some. The data show over 65,000 clones, 70% to 85% seen once. Sequenced input: PBMCs. The receptors here all came from a man between 60 and 75 years old in good health and CMV-seropositive.

The chain employs TRBV29-1 and TRBJ2-1; 9 bases align to TRBD1. Looked up from germline, CDR1 is SQVTM and CDR2 is ANQGSEA. This CDR3 region has 14 residues. V gave up 4 bases and J gave up 5 bases; unmatched junction bases: 6. The CDR3, as DNA: TGCAGCGTTGCGTTCGGGACAGGGCACAATGAGCAGTTCTTC. Its translation: CSVAFGTGHNEQFF.

The chain is built from TRBV5-1 and TRBJ2-3, with a tentative D call TRBD1 (5 bases). V gave up 1 base and J gave up 3 bases, with 12 bases separating them. CDR3 length equals 15 residues. Germline V lookup: CDR1 SGHRS, CDR2 YFSETQ. CDR3 region: CASSLYGAGTDTQYF. CDR3 coding DNA: TGCGCCAGCAGCTTGTATGGCGCAGGGACAGATACGCAGTATTTT.

CDR3 in amino acids: CASSSWGGGLGRELFF. CDR3 nucleotides: TGTGCCAGCAGCTCATGGGGTGGTGGACTGGGCAGGGAGCTGTTTTTT. The chain links TRBV11-3 to TRBJ2-2, with a possible D match to TRBD2 (5 bases). The CDR3 consists of 16 residues. Trimming left V 4 bases short and J 9 bases short, with 21 bases between. CDR1 is SGHNT and CDR2 is YENEEA in the germline V gene.

This clone was observed once. V usage is TRBV11-1 and J usage is TRBJ2-1, with 12 bases identical to TRBD2. The ends lost 7 bases at V and 5 bases at J; junction bases unmatched: 12. This CDR3 contains 17 residues. From germline, CDR1 is SGHAT and CDR2 FQDESV (reference sequence). CDR3 protein: CASIRKRGLAGDNEQFF. DNA of the CDR3: TGTGCCAGCATCCGAAAAAGGGGACTAGCGGGTGACAATGAGCAGTTCTTC.

Note on this clone: Germline and junction disagree at one end, which may indicate a read error. The chain employs TRBV5-8 and TRBJ2-3, with D possibly TRBD2 on 5 matching bases. Per the germline V gene, CDR1 is SGHTS and CDR2 is YDEGEE. This CDR3 comprises 14 residues. The CDR3 DNA follows: TGTGCCGGCAGTTTCGGACTTTCCACAGATACGCAGTATTTT. Protein: CAGSFGLSTDTQYF.

The rearrangement uses TRBV6-5 and TRBJ1-1, with TRBD1 as a possible D gene (5 bases). With 7 bases removed from V and 0 bases from J, the gap between germline ends came to 9 bases. In germline, CDR1 is MNHEY, CDR2 SVGAGI. The CDR3 is made up of 13 amino acids. The CDR3 sequence: CASNGHLNTEAFF. In DNA, the CDR3 is TGTGCCAGCAACGGACACTTGAACACTGAAGCTTTCTTT.

This chain links TRBV5-4 with TRBJ2-7; TRBD1 might be the D (6 bases). The CDR3 consists of 12 residues. Trimming cost V 4 bases and J 7 bases, with 12 bases left between them. Germline loops: CDR1 SGHNT, CDR2 YYREEE (reference sequence). The CDR3 nucleotides read TGTGCCAGCAGCATCGACAGGAAAGAGCAGTACTTC. Protein: CASSIDRKEQYF.

The chain combines TRBV6-1 with TRBJ2-2; 9 bases map to TRBD1. This CDR3 spans 14 amino acids. Germline CDR1 and CDR2: MNHNS and SASEGT. V lost 8 bases to trimming and J lost 3 bases; unmatched junction nucleotides: 4. The CDR3 DNA follows: TGTGCCAGCCGGGGACAGGGTTACACCGGGGAGCTGTTTTTT. The encoded protein is CASRGQGYTGELFF.

The chain recombines TRBV2 with TRBJ2-7; tentatively, D is TRBD2 (6 bases). The CDR3 is 15 amino acids. Looked up from germline, CDR1 is SNHLY and CDR2 is FYNNEI. Trimming removed 2 bases from V and 6 bases from J, with 17 bases in between. For the CDR3, the DNA is TGTGCCAGCAGTGAACCCGGGACCCCGCGGGGCGAGCAGTACTTC. Amino acid sequence: CASSEPGTPRGEQYF. Using reference TRBV2 and TRBJ2-7 for the parts outside the CDR3, the full variable domain is EPEVTQTPSHQVTQMGQEVILRCVPISNHLYFYWYRQILGQKVEFLVSFYNNEISEKSEIFDDQFSVERPDGSNFTLKIRSTKLEDSAMYFCASSEPGTPRGEQYFGPGTRLTVT.

The rearrangement joins TRBV10-1 to TRBJ2-7; the match to TRBD1 covers 8 bases. Germline V gene sequence: CDR1 WNHNN, CDR2 SYGVQD (reference sequence). Trimming removed 0 bases from V and 11 bases from J; junction bases left unmatched: 9. This CDR3 is 14 amino acids long. CDR3 DNA sequence: TGCGCCAGCAGTGAGTCGAGGGGGAGGACAGGGAAGTACTTC. As protein: CASSESRGRTGKYF.

This clone turned up a few times. V usage is TRBV10-2 and J usage is TRBJ2-7, with TRBD2 identical over 13 bases. This CDR3 is 15 amino acids long. Germline V gene sequence: CDR1 WSHSY, CDR2 SAAADI. Trimming at V came to 6 bases and at J to 6 bases, leaving 8 bases not matched to a gene. The CDR3 sequence: CASREPGLAGLEQYF. In DNA form, the CDR3 reads TGCGCCAGCAGGGAACCGGGACTAGCGGGGCTCGAGCAGTACTTC.

J is TRBJ2-4 and V is TRBV10-3, with 12 bases that match TRBD2. With V trimmed by 5 bases and J by 9 bases, 14 bases remained unmatched. The CDR3 has 17 amino acids. The germline V gene encodes CDR1 ENHRY and CDR2 SYGVKD. This CDR3 reads CAISHLALAGGPSIQYF. Here the CDR3 DNA reads TGTGCCATCAGTCATTTGGCCCTAGCGGGGGGGCCGAGCATTCAGTACTTC.

This clone was seen more than once but under ten times. The chain carries TRBV27 and TRBJ2-1; 10 nucleotides agree with TRBD2. The trim removed 5 bases at V and 3 bases at J, leaving 7 bases unmatched. Germline CDR1 MNHEY, CDR2 SMNVEV (reference sequence). This CDR3 comprises 16 residues. The chain's CDR3 is CASSTIAGGHYNEQFF. The CDR3 DNA sequence: TGTGCCAGCAGTACCATAGCGGGGGGACACTACAATGAGCAGTTCTTC.